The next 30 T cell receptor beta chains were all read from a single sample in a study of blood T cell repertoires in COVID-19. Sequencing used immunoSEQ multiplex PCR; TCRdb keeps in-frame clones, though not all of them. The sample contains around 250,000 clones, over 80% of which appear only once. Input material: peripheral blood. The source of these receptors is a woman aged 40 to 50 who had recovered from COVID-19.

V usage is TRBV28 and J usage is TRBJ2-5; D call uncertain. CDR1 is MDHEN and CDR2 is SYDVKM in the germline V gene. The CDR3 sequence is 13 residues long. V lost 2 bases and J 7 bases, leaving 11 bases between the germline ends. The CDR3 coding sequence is TGTGCCAGCAGTTTAGAGGCCCCTCGGACCCAGTACTTC. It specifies CASSLEAPRTQYF.

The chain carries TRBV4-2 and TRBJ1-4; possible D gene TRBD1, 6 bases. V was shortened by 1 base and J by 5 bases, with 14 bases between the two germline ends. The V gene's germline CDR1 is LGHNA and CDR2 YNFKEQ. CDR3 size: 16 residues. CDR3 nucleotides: TGTGCCAGCAGCCAAGCCGGGGGGCGCTTAAATGAAAAACTGTTTTTT. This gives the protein CASSQAGGRLNEKLFF.

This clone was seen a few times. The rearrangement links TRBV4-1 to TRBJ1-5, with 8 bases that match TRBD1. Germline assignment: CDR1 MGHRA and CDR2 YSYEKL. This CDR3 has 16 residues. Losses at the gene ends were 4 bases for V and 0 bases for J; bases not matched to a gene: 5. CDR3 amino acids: CASSRQGTNSNQPQHF. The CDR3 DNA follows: TGCGCCAGCAGCCGACAGGGGACTAATAGCAATCAGCCCCAGCATTTT.

The chain's CDR3 is CASSPGRGRGEQFF. In nucleotides, the CDR3 is TGTGCCAGCAGTCCCGGGCGGGGAAGAGGTGAGCAGTTCTTC. The chain combines TRBV6-5 with TRBJ2-1; possible D gene TRBD2, 6 bases. V lost 5 bases and J lost 9, with 17 bases in between. Germline CDR1 reads MNHEY; CDR2 reads SVGAGI. There are 14 residues in the CDR3.

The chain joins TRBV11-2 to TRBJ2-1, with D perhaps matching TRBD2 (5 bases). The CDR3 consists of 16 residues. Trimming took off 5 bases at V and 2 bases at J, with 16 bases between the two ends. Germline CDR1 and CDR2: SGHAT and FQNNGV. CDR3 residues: CASSPSQGGPYNEQFF. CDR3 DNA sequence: TGTGCCAGCAGCCCATCGCAAGGAGGCCCCTACAATGAGCAGTTCTTC.

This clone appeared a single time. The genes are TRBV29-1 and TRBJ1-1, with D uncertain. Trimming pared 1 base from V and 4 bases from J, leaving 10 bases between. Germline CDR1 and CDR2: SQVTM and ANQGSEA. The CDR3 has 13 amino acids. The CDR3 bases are TGCAGCGTTGAAGGGGTAGCGATCACTGAAGCTTTCTTT. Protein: CSVEGVAITEAFF.

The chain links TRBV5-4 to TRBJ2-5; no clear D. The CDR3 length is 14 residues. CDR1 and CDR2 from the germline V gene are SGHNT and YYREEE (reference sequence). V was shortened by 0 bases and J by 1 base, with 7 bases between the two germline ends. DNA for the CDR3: TGTGCCAGCAGCTTGGCTAACAGCCAAGAGACCCAGTACTTC. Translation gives CASSLANSQETQYF.

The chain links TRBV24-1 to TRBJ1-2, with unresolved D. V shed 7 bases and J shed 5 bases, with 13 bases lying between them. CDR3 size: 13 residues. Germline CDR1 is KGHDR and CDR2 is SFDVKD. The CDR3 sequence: CATRDEREYGYTF. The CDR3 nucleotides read TGTGCCACCAGAGACGAAAGGGAGTATGGCTACACCTTC.

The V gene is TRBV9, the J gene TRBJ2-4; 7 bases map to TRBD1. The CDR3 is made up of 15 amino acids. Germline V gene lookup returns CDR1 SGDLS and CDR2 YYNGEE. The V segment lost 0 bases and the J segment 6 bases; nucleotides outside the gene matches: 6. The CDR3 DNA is TGTGCCAGCAGCGTAGGGGGACAGTGGCCAAACATTCAGTACTTC. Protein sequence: CASSVGGQWPNIQYF.

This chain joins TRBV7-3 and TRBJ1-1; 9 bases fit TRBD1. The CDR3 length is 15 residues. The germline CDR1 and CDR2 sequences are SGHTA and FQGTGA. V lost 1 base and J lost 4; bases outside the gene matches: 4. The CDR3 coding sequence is TGTGCCAGCAGCTTAAGGACAGGGGATGCCACTGAAGCTTTCTTT. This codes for CASSLRTGDATEAFF. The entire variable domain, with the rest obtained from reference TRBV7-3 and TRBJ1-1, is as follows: GAGVSQTPSNKVTEKGKYVELRCDPISGHTALYWYRQSLGQGPEFLIYFQGTGAADDSGLPNDRFFAVRPEGSVSTLKIQRTERGDSAVYLCASSLRTGDATEAFFGQGTRLTVV.

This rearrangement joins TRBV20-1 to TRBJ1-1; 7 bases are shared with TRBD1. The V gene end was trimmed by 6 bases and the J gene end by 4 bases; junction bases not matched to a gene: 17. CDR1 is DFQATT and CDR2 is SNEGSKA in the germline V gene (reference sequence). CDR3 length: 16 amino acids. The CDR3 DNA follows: TGCAGTGCCAGTCTCCGAACAGGGGAGGTGGGCACTGAAGCTTTCTTT. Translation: CSASLRTGEVGTEAFF.

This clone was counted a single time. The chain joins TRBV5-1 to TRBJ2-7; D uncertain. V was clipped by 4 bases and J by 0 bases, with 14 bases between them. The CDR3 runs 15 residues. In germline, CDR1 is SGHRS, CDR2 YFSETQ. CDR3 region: CASSRVESASYEQYF. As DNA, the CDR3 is TGCGCCAGCAGCCGGGTTGAGTCGGCCTCCTACGAGCAGTACTTC.

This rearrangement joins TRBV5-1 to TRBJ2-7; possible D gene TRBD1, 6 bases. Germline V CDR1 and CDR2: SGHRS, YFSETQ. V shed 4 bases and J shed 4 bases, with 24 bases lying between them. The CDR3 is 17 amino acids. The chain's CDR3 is CASSTAADSGAGYEQYF. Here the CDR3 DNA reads TGCGCCAGCAGCACCGCAGCCGACTCAGGGGCCGGGTACGAGCAGTACTTC.

The CDR3 coding sequence is TGTGCCAGCAGCGGAGCCCTGAACACTGAAGCTTTCTTT. Translating gives CASSGALNTEAFF. The chain has TRBV6-5 and TRBJ1-1; no reliable D call. Germline-derived CDR1 and CDR2 are MNHEY and SVGAGI. The CDR3 is made up of 13 amino acids. V lost 6 bases and J 0 bases, leaving 8 bases between the germline ends.

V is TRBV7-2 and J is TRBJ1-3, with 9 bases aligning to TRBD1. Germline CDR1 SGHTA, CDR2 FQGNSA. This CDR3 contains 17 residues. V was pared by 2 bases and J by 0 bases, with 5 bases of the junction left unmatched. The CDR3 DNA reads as TGTGCCAGCAGCTTAACAGGGACAGGGTACTCTGGAAACACCATATATTTT. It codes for CASSLTGTGYSGNTIYF. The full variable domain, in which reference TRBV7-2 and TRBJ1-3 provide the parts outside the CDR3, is GAGVSQSPSNKVTEKGKDVELRCDPISGHTALYWYRQSLGQGLEFLIYFQGNSAPDKSGLPSDRFSAERTGGSVSTLTIQRTQQEDSAVYLCASSLTGTGYSGNTIYFGEGSWLTVV.

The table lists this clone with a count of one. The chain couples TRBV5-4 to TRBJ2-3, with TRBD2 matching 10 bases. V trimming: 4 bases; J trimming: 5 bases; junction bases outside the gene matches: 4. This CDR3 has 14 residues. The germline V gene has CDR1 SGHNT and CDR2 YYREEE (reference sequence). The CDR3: CASSGSGGEDTQYF. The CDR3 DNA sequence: TGTGCCAGCAGCGGGAGCGGGGGGGAAGATACGCAGTATTTT.

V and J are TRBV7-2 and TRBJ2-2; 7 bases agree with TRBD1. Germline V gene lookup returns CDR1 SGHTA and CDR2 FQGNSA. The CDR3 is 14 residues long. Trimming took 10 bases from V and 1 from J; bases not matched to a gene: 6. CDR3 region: CATSGQWNTGELFF. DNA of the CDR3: TGTGCCACTTCGGGACAGTGGAACACCGGGGAGCTGTTTTTT.

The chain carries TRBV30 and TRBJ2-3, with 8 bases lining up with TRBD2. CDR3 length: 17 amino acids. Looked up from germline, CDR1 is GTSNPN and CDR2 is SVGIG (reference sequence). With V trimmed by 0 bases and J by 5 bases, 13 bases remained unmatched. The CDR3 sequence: CAWSVRGTSAFGDTQYF. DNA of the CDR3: TGTGCCTGGAGTGTACGTGGGACTAGTGCGTTTGGAGATACGCAGTATTTT.

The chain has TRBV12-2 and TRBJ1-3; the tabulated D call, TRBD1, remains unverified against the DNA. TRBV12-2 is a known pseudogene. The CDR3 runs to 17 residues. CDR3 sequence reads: CASRWFNRGSSGNTIYF. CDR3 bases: TGTGCAAGTCGCTGGTTTAACAGGGGTAGCTCTGGAAACACCATATATTTT.

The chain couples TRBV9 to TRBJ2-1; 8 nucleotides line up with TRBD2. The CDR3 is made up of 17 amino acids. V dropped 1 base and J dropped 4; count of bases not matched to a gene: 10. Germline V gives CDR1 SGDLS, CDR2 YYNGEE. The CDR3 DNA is TGTGCCAGCAGCGTAAACGTGGGGCGGGGGGATTACAATGAGCAGTTCTTC. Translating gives CASSVNVGRGDYNEQFF.

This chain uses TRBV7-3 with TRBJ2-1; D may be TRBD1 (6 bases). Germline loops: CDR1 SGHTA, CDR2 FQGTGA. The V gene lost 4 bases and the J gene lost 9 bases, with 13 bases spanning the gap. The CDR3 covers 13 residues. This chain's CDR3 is CASSSTGLGEQFF. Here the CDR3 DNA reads TGTGCCAGCAGCTCTACAGGGCTGGGTGAGCAGTTCTTC.

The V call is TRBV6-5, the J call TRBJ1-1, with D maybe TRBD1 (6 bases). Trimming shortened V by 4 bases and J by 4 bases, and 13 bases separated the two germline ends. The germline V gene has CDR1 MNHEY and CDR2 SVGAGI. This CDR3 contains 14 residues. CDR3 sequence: CASSFQQGSTEAFF. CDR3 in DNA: TGTGCCAGCAGTTTTCAACAGGGTAGCACTGAAGCTTTCTTT.

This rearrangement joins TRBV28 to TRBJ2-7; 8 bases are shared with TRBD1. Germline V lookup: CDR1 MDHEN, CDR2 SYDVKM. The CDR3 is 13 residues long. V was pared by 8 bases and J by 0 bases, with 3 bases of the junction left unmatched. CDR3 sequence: CASQQGDSYEQYF. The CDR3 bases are TGTGCCAGCCAACAGGGGGACTCCTACGAGCAGTACTTC.

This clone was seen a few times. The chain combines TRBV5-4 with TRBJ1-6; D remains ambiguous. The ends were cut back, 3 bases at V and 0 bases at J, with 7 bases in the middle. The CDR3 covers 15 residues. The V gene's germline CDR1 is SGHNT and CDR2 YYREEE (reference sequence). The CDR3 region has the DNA TGTGCCAGCAGCTGGGCCGGCTCCTATAATTCACCCCTCCACTTT. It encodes CASSWAGSYNSPLHF.

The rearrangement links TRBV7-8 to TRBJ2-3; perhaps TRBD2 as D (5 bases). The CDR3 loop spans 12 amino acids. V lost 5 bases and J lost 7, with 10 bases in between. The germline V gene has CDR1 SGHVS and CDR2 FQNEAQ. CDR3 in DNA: TGTGCCAGCAGCCGGACGGGGTATACGCAGTATTTT. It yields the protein CASSRTGYTQYF.

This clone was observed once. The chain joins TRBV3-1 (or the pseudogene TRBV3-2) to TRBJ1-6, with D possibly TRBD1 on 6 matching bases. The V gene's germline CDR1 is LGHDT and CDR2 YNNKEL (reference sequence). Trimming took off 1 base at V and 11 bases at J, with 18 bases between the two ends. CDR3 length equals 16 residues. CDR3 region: CASSQGTQGGTAPLHF. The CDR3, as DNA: TGTGCCAGCAGCCAAGGAACCCAAGGGGGTACGGCACCCCTCCACTTT.

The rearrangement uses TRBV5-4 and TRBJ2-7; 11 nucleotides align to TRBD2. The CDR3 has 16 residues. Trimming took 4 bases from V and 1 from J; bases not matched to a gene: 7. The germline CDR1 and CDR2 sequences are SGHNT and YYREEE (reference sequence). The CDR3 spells CASSHSGTSGSYEQYF. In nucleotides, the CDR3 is TGTGCCAGCAGCCACTCCGGGACTAGCGGATCCTACGAGCAGTACTTC.

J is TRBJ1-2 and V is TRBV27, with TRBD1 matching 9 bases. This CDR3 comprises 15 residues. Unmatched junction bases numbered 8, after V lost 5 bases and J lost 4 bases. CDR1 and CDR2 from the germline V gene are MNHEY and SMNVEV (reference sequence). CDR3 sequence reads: CASSKETGGIYGYTF. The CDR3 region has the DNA TGTGCCAGCAGTAAAGAGACAGGGGGAATCTATGGCTACACCTTC.

CDR3 residues: CASIDGFLGYTF. DNA of the CDR3: TGTGCCAGCATTGACGGGTTTCTAGGCTACACCTTC. The gene calls are TRBV28 and TRBJ1-2; D not certain. The CDR3 is 12 amino acids. Between the trimmed V and J ends, which lost 7 bases and 8 bases, there was a span of 14 bases. The germline V gene has CDR1 MDHEN and CDR2 SYDVKM.

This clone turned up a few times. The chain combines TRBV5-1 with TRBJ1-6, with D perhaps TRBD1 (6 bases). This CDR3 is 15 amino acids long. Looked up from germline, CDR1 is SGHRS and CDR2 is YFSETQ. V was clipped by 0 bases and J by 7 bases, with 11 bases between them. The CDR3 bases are TGCGCCAGCAGCTTGGAGGGACATCAAAATTCACCCCTCCACTTT. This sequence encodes CASSLEGHQNSPLHF.